This is a list of T cell receptor beta chains from one sample in a study of OX40 agonist ivuxolimab in advanced cancers. Method: immunoSEQ multiplex PCR; TCRdb's copy keeps in-frame clones and lacks some. The data show approximately 82,000 clones, with more than 80% seen just once and 2% to 3% held by the top ten. Sequencing was performed on CD4+ or CD8+ T cells sorted from blood, taken in a trial of the OX40 agonist ivuxolimab. These receptors were taken from an adult with an advanced solid tumor such as melanoma, head and neck, liver or kidney cancer. CDR3s include the opening cysteine and the closing phenylalanine or tryptophan. Fields, in order: D gene, clone size, V gene, J gene, CDR3 DNA, CDR3 protein. D genes are given only for firm matches. Part of the rows lack a size; the others show once, few, many or a class for expanded clones.

>.|.|TRBV7-8|TRBJ1-1
TGTGCCAGCAGCCTCTTTGACACTGAAGCTTTCTTT
CASSLFDTEAFF
>.|.|TRBV5-1|TRBJ1-5
TGCGCCAGCAGCTTGGGGCCGCTTAGGCAGGGAGGGCAGCCCCAGCATTTT
CASSLGPLRQGGQPQHF
>.|.|TRBV28|TRBJ1-3
TGTGCCAGCAGTTCTCCAGGCTCTGGAAACACCATATATTTT
CASSSPGSGNTIYF
>.|.|TRBV30|TRBJ2-7
TGTGCCTGGAGTGTACACAGGTCCTACGAGCAGTACTTC
CAWSVHRSYEQYF
>.|.|TRBV29-1|TRBJ2-3
TGCAGCGTTGAGTCCCGGGCGAGAGGAGATACGCAGTATTTT
CSVESRARGDTQYF
>.|.|TRBV28|TRBJ2-5
TGTGCCAGCTCTTTAAACCAAGAGACCCAGTACTTC
CASSLNQETQYF
>.|.|TRBV9|TRBJ1-3
TGTGCCAGCAGCGAGGGGGACTCTGGAAACACCATATATTTT
CASSEGDSGNTIYF
>TRBD1|.|TRBV9|TRBJ1-2
TGTGCCAGCAGCGTAAGAGATGGGACAGGGTCCAACTATGGCTACACCTTC
CASSVRDGTGSNYGYTF
>.|.|TRBV2|TRBJ1-6
TGTGCCAGCAGCTTGAGAGGACCGTTCTCCTATAATTCACCCCTCCACTTT
CASSLRGPFSYNSPLHF
>.|.|TRBV7-3|TRBJ1-6
TGTGCCAGCAGCTTAAATGCAGGAAATTCACCCCTCCACTTT
CASSLNAGNSPLHF
>TRBD2|once|TRBV6-5|TRBJ2-1
TGTGCCAGCAGTTACTCGGGGGGGGACCACAATGAGCAGTTCTTC
CASSYSGGDHNEQFF
>.|.|TRBV2|TRBJ1-2
TGTGCCAGCAGGCAGGGCCCTAACTATGGCTACACCTTC
CASRQGPNYGYTF
>.|.|TRBV7-6|TRBJ2-2
TGTGCCAGCAGCTTAGTGGCCGCTCGGGACACCGGGGAGCTGTTTTTT
CASSLVAARDTGELFF
>.|.|TRBV5-1|TRBJ1-2
TGCGCCAGCAGCCCCGGCGCTTCGGGCTACACCTTC
CASSPGASGYTF
>.|.|TRBV5-4|TRBJ2-7
TGTGCCAGCAGCTTAGAGGCGACTCAGTACTTC
CASSLEATQYF
>TRBD2|.|TRBV14|TRBJ2-1
TGTGCCAGCAGCCCTGGACTAGCGGGGTACAATGAGCAGTTCTTC
CASSPGLAGYNEQFF
>.|.|TRBV13|TRBJ2-1
TGTGCCAGCAGCTTCTCGGGACACTCTTTAGCCAATGAGCAGTTCTTC
CASSFSGHSLANEQFF
>.|.|TRBV30|TRBJ1-2
TGTGCCTGGAGTGATGCGGACTATGGCTACACCTTC
CAWSDADYGYTF
>.|.|TRBV6-5|TRBJ2-5
TGTGCCAGCAGTTACGGGTGGGATCTTCAGGAGACCCAGTACTTC
CASSYGWDLQETQYF
>.|.|TRBV30|TRBJ1-4
TGTGCCTGGAGCCCCCAAGGATCGAGGACTAATGAAAAACTGTTTTTT
CAWSPQGSRTNEKLFF
>.|once|TRBV28|TRBJ2-3
TGTGCCAGCAGTTTGCCTAGCGGGACAGGAGATACGCAGTATTTT
CASSLPSGTGDTQYF
>.|.|TRBV28|TRBJ1-1
TGTGCCAGCAGTCCTCCGGGCGCTCCTAGGATGAACACTGAAGCTTTCTTT
CASSPPGAPRMNTEAFF
>.|.|TRBV27|TRBJ2-1
TGTGCCAGCTCCAAGGACTATTACTACAATGAGCAGTTCTTC
CASSKDYYYNEQFF
>TRBD1|.|TRBV27|TRBJ1-4
TGTGCCAGCAGTCCCCTGAGGACAGGGGGAAGTGAAAAACTGTTTTTT
CASSPLRTGGSEKLFF
>TRBD1|.|TRBV12-5|TRBJ2-1
TGTGCTAGTGGTTTGGTACGGGGGACAGGGTTCCAAAATGAGCAGTTCTTC
CASGLVRGTGFQNEQFF
>TRBD2|.|TRBV6-1|TRBJ2-3
TGTGCCAGCCGGGAGACTAGCGACACCACAGATACGCAGTATTTT
CASRETSDTTDTQYF
>.|.|TRBV18|TRBJ1-2
TGTGCCAGCTCACCAAACGAGTTCAATGGCTACACCTTC
CASSPNEFNGYTF
>.|.|TRBV7-9|TRBJ1-2
TGTGCCAGCAGCTCCCACCAGGACAACCAGTGGTATGGCTACACCTTC
CASSSHQDNQWYGYTF
>.|.|TRBV5-1|TRBJ1-3
TGCGCCAGCAGCCCGGCGGGGTTCTCTGGAAACACCATATATTTT
CASSPAGFSGNTIYF
>.|.|TRBV11-3|TRBJ2-3
TGTGCCAGCAGCGCACAGGGAAGCCTTAGCACAGATACGCAGTATTTT
CASSAQGSLSTDTQYF
>.|.|TRBV5-6|TRBJ1-2
TGTGCCAGCAGCTTGGCCGACGTTACGGGGGGCTATGGCTACACCTTC
CASSLADVTGGYGYTF
>.|few|TRBV5-6|TRBJ1-1
TGTGCCAGCAGCTTGGCGCGGACTGAAGCTTTCTTT
CASSLARTEAFF
>TRBD1|once|TRBV19|TRBJ2-7
TGTGCCACCGGGACAGGGGGAGTGCAGTACTTC
CATGTGGVQYF
>.|few|TRBV29-1|TRBJ1-1
TGCAGCGTTGGCCGGGCCACTGAAGCTTTCTTT
CSVGRATEAFF
>TRBD1|few|TRBV7-9|TRBJ1-1
TGTGCCAGCAGCTCACAGGGGGGGAACACTGAAGCTTTCTTT
CASSSQGGNTEAFF
>TRBD1|.|TRBV6-7|TRBJ2-7
TGTGCCAGCAGTCCCCCTCGGGACAGCGCATGGAGCGAGCAGTACTTC
CASSPPRDSAWSEQYF
>.|.|TRBV4-3|TRBJ1-1
TGCGCCAGCAGCCAAGGGGTAACGAACACTGAAGCTTTCTTT
CASSQGVTNTEAFF
>.|few|TRBV7-2|TRBJ2-1
TGTGCCAGCAGTCGACAGTTTAGCTCCTACAATGAGCAGTTCTTC
CASSRQFSSYNEQFF
>TRBD1|.|TRBV27|TRBJ2-1
TGTGCCAGCAGTTCAGGACAGGGGGTTTCCTACAATGAGCAGTTCTTC
CASSSGQGVSYNEQFF
>TRBD2|.|TRBV28|TRBJ2-5
TGTGCCAGCAGTAATAGCGGGGGGTTCCAAGAGACCCAGTACTTC
CASSNSGGFQETQYF
>TRBD2|.|TRBV5-1|TRBJ2-1
TGCGCCAGCAGCCGTGGACCCCTGGGGGGGAATGAGCAGTTCTTC
CASSRGPLGGNEQFF
>.|.|TRBV4-2|TRBJ2-6
TGTGCCAGCAGCAAAAGGGAGTCCTTCTCTGGGGCCAACGTCCTGACTTTC
CASSKRESFSGANVLTF
>TRBD2|.|TRBV7-2|TRBJ2-5
TGTGCCAGCAGCTTAGGGCTAGCGGGGCAAGAGACCCAGTACTTC
CASSLGLAGQETQYF
>.|.|TRBV30|TRBJ2-1
TGTGCCTGGACCCCGTATCGTGAGCAGTTCTTC
CAWTPYREQFF
>.|.|TRBV7-3|TRBJ1-2
TGTGCCAGCAGCTTAAGTCCAGGGGAAGGCTATGGCTACACCTTC
CASSLSPGEGYGYTF
>.|few|TRBV28|TRBJ1-2
TGTGCCAGCAGCCCCGGGCACGGCGGCTACACCTTC
CASSPGHGGYTF
>.|once|TRBV10-3|TRBJ1-1
TGTGCCATCAGTGATAGGACCTACGGTATGAACACTGAAGCTTTCTTT
CAISDRTYGMNTEAFF
>.|few|TRBV14|TRBJ1-2
TGTGCCAGCAGCCAGCTCACCGGGACAAGGGATGGCTACACCTTC
CASSQLTGTRDGYTF
>TRBD1|.|TRBV11-3|TRBJ2-7
TGTGCCAGCAGCTTAGGACAGGGCGGAAACGAGCAGTACTTC
CASSLGQGGNEQYF
>TRBD2|.|TRBV28|TRBJ2-4
TGTGCCACCTCGTCCGCGGGGGTGGGGAACATTCAGTACTTC
CATSSAGVGNIQYF
>.|.|TRBV23-1|TRBJ2-7
TGCGCCAGCAGCCCCCCCCGATACGAGCAGTACTTC
CASSPPRYEQYF
>.|few|TRBV4-3|TRBJ1-2
TGCGCCAGCAGCCAAGTGCAGGCTAACTATGGCTACACCTTC
CASSQVQANYGYTF
>TRBD1|.|TRBV7-8|TRBJ1-1
TGTGCCAGCGCCCAGGGGGGCACTGAAGCTTTCTTT
CASAQGGTEAFF
>.|.|TRBV28|TRBJ1-1
TGTGCCAGCAGAACAACAGGGCCTGAAGCTTTCTTT
CASRTTGPEAFF
>.|.|TRBV30|TRBJ1-5
TGTGCCTGGGCCGCTACCCTCACAGGACCTCGCAATCAGCCCCAGCATTTT
CAWAATLTGPRNQPQHF
>.|.|TRBV6-5|TRBJ2-3
TGTGCCAGCAGGGCCTTGGGAGATACGCAGTATTTT
CASRALGDTQYF
>.|.|TRBV18|TRBJ1-6
TGTGCCAGCTCGCCCAGTATTGATTCACCCCTCCACTTT
CASSPSIDSPLHF